This T cell receptor (beta chain) was documented in a study of blood T cell repertoires in COVID-19. Original handling: Estimation of nucleated cell counts was performed using reference gene primer amplification. Assay: immunoSEQ multiplex PCR; the TCRdb copy retains only in-frame clones and omits some. The D gene and trimming were derived from the DNA, and the V and J assignments and clone size from that table. Of some 180,000 clones listed, approximately 85% were seen once; the top ten hold approximately 8%. Germline V gene lookup returns CDR1 GTSNPN and CDR2 SVGIG (reference sequence). V dropped 3 bases and J dropped 4 bases, with 9 bases sitting between them. CDR3 length: 12 amino acids.

This TCR was sampled from an older woman with acute or convalescent COVID-19. Sequencing was carried out using peripheral blood. The chain couples TRBV30 to TRBJ2-5; D is undetermined. The CDR3 sequence: CAWRTSTETQYF. As DNA, the CDR3 is TGTGCCTGGAGGACATCCACAGAGACCCAGTACTTC.